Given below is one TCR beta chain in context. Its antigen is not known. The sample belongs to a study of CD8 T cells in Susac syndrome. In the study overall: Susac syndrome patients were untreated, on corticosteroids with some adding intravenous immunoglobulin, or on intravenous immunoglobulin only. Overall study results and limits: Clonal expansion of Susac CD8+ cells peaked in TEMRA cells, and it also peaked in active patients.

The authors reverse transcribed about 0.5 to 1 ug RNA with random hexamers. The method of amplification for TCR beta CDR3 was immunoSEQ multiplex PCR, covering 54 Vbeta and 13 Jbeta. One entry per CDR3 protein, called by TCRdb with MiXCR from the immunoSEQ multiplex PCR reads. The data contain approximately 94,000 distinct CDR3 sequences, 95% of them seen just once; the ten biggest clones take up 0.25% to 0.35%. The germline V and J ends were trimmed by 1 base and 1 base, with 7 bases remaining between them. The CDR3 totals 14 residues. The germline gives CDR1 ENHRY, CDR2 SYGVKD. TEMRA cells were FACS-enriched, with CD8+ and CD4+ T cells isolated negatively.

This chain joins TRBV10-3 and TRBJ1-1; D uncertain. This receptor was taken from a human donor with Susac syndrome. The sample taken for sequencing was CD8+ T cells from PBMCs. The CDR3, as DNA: TGTGCCATCAGTGAGTTTGGCCAGAACACTGAAGCTTTCTTT. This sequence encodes CAISEFGQNTEAFF.